This T cell receptor (beta chain) stems from a study of T cells expressing NK-cell markers. Whole-study findings and limits: The contribution of dominant NKG2C+ clonotypes to CD8+ T cells in six donors was roughly 1.0-8%. In several donors, these clonotypes also led the CD3+CD56-NKG2C+ fraction.

About this clonotype: The antigen is unknown.

Researchers built TCR beta cDNA using 5'RACE template switching with UMIs. For each CDR3 protein, TCRdb gives one entry from its re-call of the 5' RACE reads, without DNA. The sample data list 450,000 to 600,000 distinct CDR3 sequences. Germline CDR1 MDHEN, CDR2 SYDVKM. This CDR3 is 13 amino acids long. The sample comprised blood T cells: a sorted CD56 or NKG2C T cell subset, CD4+ or CD8+ T cells, or bulk PBMC T cells (not recorded which). The V gene is TRBV28, the J gene TRBJ2-3. The sequence was collected from a man aged 18 to 29 in good health. The CDR3 reads CASLTKTTDTQYF.